This TCR beta chain was recorded in a study of blood T cell repertoires in COVID-19. Per the original data handling: Nucleated cell number was recorded as an estimate derived from reference gene primer amplification. The repertoire was sequenced with immunoSEQ multiplex PCR; TCRdb's copy has only in-frame clones and lacks some. D and trimming were read from the DNA, whereas the V and J calls and clone size are those reported in that table. The data hold tens of thousands of clones, with approximately 84% observed a single time. The CDR3 runs 16 residues. CDR1 and CDR2 from the germline V gene are MRHNA and SNTAGT. J lost 3 bases, V lost 7 bases, and 14 bases had no gene match.

V gene TRBV6-4 combines with J gene TRBJ1-1, with 7 bases lining up with TRBD1. The sample was peripheral blood. The TCR comes from a man older than 75 in a cohort sampled during active COVID-19. CDR3 nucleotides: TGTGCCAGCATAGGACGCTTGACAGGGTGGGACACTGAAGCTTTCTTT. It encodes CASIGRLTGWDTEAFF.